The present T cell receptor beta chain was sequenced within a study of T cell responses to AZD1222 COVID-19 vaccine. Trimming shortened V by 5 bases and J by 4 bases, and 17 bases separated the two germline ends. The CDR3 length is 15 residues. Germline V CDR1 and CDR2: MDHEN, SYDVKM. The table came from immunoSEQ multiplex PCR; TCRdb's copy has only in-frame clones and leaves some out. In the table there are 95,000 to 150,000 clones, roughly 87% of which are singletons. The sample holds a few counts of this clone. Source: peripheral blood, taken on day 0 of AZD1222 vaccination. The clonotype originates from an adult in good health. The chain recombines TRBV28 with TRBJ1-2, with a tentative D call TRBD1 (6 bases). CDR3 region: CASSAGLTGPYGYTF. The CDR3 bases are TGTGCCAGCAGTGCGGGGTTGACAGGACCCTATGGCTACACCTTC.